These 26 T cell receptor beta chains were sequenced from one sample in a study of cytomegalovirus exposure and HLA in healthy donors. Primers included in the PCR were 60 Vbeta and 13 Jbeta primers. Clones were sequenced by immunoSEQ multiplex PCR, and TCRdb holds only the in-frame ones, with some missing. The repertoire holds about 150,000 clones, with roughly 80% as singletons. The specimen sequenced was PBMCs. These receptors were collected from a woman aged 45-65 years in good health and CMV-seropositive.

The chain has TRBV6-1 and TRBJ2-1; D remains unclear. The CDR3 spans 14 residues. Germline V gene lookup returns CDR1 MNHNS and CDR2 SASEGT. Trimming left V 6 bases short and J 0 bases short, with 9 bases between. In DNA form, the CDR3 reads TGTGCCAGCAGGTACACAAGCTCCTACAATGAGCAGTTCTTC. Encoded protein: CASRYTSSYNEQFF.

The rearrangement joins TRBV29-1 to TRBJ2-7, with 12 bases matching TRBD1. Per the germline V gene, CDR1 is SQVTM and CDR2 is ANQGSEA. The CDR3 spans 14 residues. V lost 4 bases, J lost 6 bases, and 7 bases stayed unmatched. CDR3 sequence (DNA): TGCAGCGTTGCCCGGGACAGGGGGCAAGGCGAGCAGTACTTC. Amino acid sequence: CSVARDRGQGEQYF.

This clone appeared a few times. The J gene is TRBJ1-5, the V gene TRBV29-1; D perhaps matches TRBD1 (5 bases). Trimming cost V 6 bases and J 4 bases, with 10 bases left between them. This CDR3 comprises 12 residues. Looked up from germline, CDR1 is SQVTM and CDR2 is ANQGSEA. CDR3 bases: TGCAGCGTGGGGGGTGAAAATCAGCCCCAGCATTTT. Translation: CSVGGENQPQHF.

The rearrangement uses TRBV11-3 and TRBJ2-1, with D possibly TRBD2 on 6 matching bases. V shed 5 bases and J shed 0 bases, with 11 bases lying between them. The CDR3 loop spans 15 amino acids. Germline CDR1 reads SGHNT; CDR2 reads YENEEA. For the CDR3, the DNA is TGTGCCAGCAGCCCGGGACTCTACTCCTACAATGAGCAGTTCTTC. Translation: CASSPGLYSYNEQFF.

A note on this clone: The missing conserved phenylalanine or tryptophan at the end of this CDR3 makes a read error likely. The chain employs TRBV27 and TRBJ2-7; TRBD2 matches at 9 bases. This CDR3 contains 14 residues. The junction had 2 bases not matched to a gene; V was cut back by 2 bases and J by 3 bases. Germline V gene data show CDR1 as MNHEY and CDR2 as SMNVEV (reference sequence). Here the CDR3 DNA reads TGTGCCAGCAGTTTAGCGGGGGGGCACTACGAGCAGTACCTC. Amino acid sequence: CASSLAGGHYEQYL.

The chain employs TRBV29-1 and TRBJ1-2; D ambiguous. Germline lookup yields CDR1 SQVTM and CDR2 ANQGSEA. The CDR3 has 13 residues. Trimming left V 4 bases short and J 0 bases short, with 9 bases between. CDR3 sequence: CSVGAGPNYGYTF. In DNA, the CDR3 is TGCAGCGTTGGAGCGGGTCCTAACTATGGCTACACCTTC.

The chain joins TRBV4-3 to TRBJ1-2, with a possible D match to TRBD1 (5 bases). The CDR3 is 15 amino acids. The germline gives CDR1 LGHNA, CDR2 YSLEER. V gave up 1 base and J gave up 8 bases, with 17 bases separating them. CDR3 in amino acids: CASSQGDGAAEGYTF. DNA of the CDR3: TGCGCCAGCAGCCAAGGCGATGGGGCCGCGGAAGGCTACACCTTC.

This chain joins TRBV5-5 and TRBJ2-1; no firm D call. Germline V gene data show CDR1 as SGHKS and CDR2 as YYEKEE (reference sequence). This CDR3 spans 15 amino acids. V was pared by 0 bases and J by 6 bases, with 13 bases between. The DNA of the CDR3 is TGTGCCAGCAGCTTGGTATTGGCCAGATCCAATGAGCAGTTCTTC. Translation gives CASSLVLARSNEQFF.

The chain recombines TRBV7-8 with TRBJ2-7; no firm D call. V was trimmed by 2 bases and J by 2 bases, leaving 4 bases between them. The CDR3 runs to 12 residues. Germline loops: CDR1 SGHVS, CDR2 FQNEAQ. The CDR3 is CASSLRAYEQYF. CDR3 bases: TGTGCCAGCAGCTTAAGAGCCTACGAGCAGTACTTC.

The chain is built from TRBV19 and TRBJ1-5; TRBD1 aligns across 11 bases. Trimming took 2 bases from V and 7 from J; bases not matched to a gene: 7. The CDR3 spans 16 residues. Germline-derived CDR1 and CDR2 are LNHDA and SQIVND (reference sequence). The CDR3 spells CASSIRGGDRGQPQHF. In DNA form, the CDR3 reads TGTGCCAGTAGTATAAGAGGAGGGGACAGGGGGCAGCCCCAGCATTTT.

This clone came up a few times. This chain links TRBV5-1 with TRBJ2-2; possible D gene TRBD1, 6 bases. This CDR3 comprises 20 residues. The V end lost 2 bases, the J end lost 5 bases, and 28 bases lay between the germline ends. CDR1 SGHRS and CDR2 YFSETQ come from the germline V gene. This CDR3 reads CASSLSQRRPGQGRTGELFF. Written as DNA, the CDR3 is TGCGCCAGCAGCTTAAGCCAAAGGAGGCCAGGCCAGGGGAGAACCGGGGAGCTGTTTTTT.

This clone was detected once. The chain has TRBV11-3 and TRBJ2-7; 9 bases fit TRBD1. Germline lookup yields CDR1 SGHNT and CDR2 YENEEA. CDR3 length equals 13 residues. The junction had 3 bases not matched to a gene; V was cut back by 4 bases and J by 5 bases. The CDR3 spells CASSSGQGDEQYF. CDR3 bases: TGTGCCAGCAGCTCGGGACAGGGTGACGAGCAGTACTTC.

The CDR3, as DNA: TGTGCCAGCAGTGGCGGAGGGACCAGAGGGGGCACTACAGGAGAGCAGTACTTC. Amino acid sequence: CASSGGGTRGGTTGEQYF. The V and J genes are TRBV6-1 and TRBJ2-7; D perhaps matches TRBD1 (7 bases). This CDR3 contains 18 residues. The V gene lost 4 bases and the J gene lost 7 bases, with 29 bases spanning the gap. CDR1 is MNHNS, CDR2 SASEGT, per germline.

In this sample, this clone turned up a few times. V gene TRBV7-2 combines with J gene TRBJ2-7; 12 bases are shared with TRBD2. Germline CDR1 reads SGHTA; CDR2 reads FQGNSA. V shed 5 bases and J 6 bases; nucleotides not matched to a gene: 14. The length of the CDR3 is 17 residues. CDR3 sequence reads: CASSHGASGGGLGEQYF. DNA of the CDR3: TGTGCCAGCAGCCATGGGGCTAGCGGGGGGGGTCTGGGCGAGCAGTACTTC.

The CDR3 region has the DNA TGTGCCAGCAGCTTGGAATCGCGGACAGCCTCTAACTATGGCTACACCTTC. It yields the protein CASSLESRTASNYGYTF. V and J are TRBV5-6 and TRBJ1-2; TRBD1 is a possible D gene (6 bases). Germline CDR1 SGHDT, CDR2 YYEEEE. V was shortened by 0 bases and J by 0 bases, with 15 bases between the two germline ends. The CDR3 consists of 17 residues.

The chain carries TRBV6-6 and TRBJ2-5; no clear D. The CDR3 sequence is 12 residues long. V was clipped by 1 base and J by 3 bases, with 3 bases between them. Looked up from germline, CDR1 is MNHNY and CDR2 is SVGAGI (reference sequence). CDR3 region: CASSYFEETQYF. CDR3 DNA sequence: TGTGCCAGCAGTTACTTCGAAGAGACCCAGTACTTC.

The chain couples TRBV10-3 to TRBJ1-1; D is uncertain. The V end was cut by 2 bases, the J end by 3 bases, with 7 bases between. This CDR3 spans 13 amino acids. Germline lookup yields CDR1 ENHRY and CDR2 SYGVKD. DNA of the CDR3: TGTGCCATCAGTGAGGATAGCGACACTGAAGCTTTCTTT. Amino acids: CAISEDSDTEAFF.

This chain uses TRBV11-1 with TRBJ2-2, with D possibly matching TRBD2 (5 bases). The CDR3 spans 14 residues. Trimming stripped 3 bases from V and 5 bases from J, with 10 bases between. Germline V gene sequence: CDR1 SGHAT, CDR2 FQDESV (reference sequence). In DNA, the CDR3 is TGTGCCAGCAGCTTGCTCCGAGGGACCGGGGAGCTGTTTTTT. Its protein is CASSLLRGTGELFF. Filled out from reference TRBV11-1 and TRBJ2-2, the complete variable domain reads EAEVAQSPRYKITEKSQAVAFWCDPISGHATLYWYRQILGQGPELLVQFQDESVVDDSQLPKDRFSAERLKGVDSTLKIQPAELGDSAMYLCASSLLRGTGELFFGEGSRLTVL.

V gene TRBV20-1 combines with J gene TRBJ1-5; D call uncertain. Per the germline V gene, CDR1 is DFQATT and CDR2 is SNEGSKA (reference sequence). The CDR3 contains 11 residues. Trimming removed 1 base at V and 11 bases at J, with 9 bases between. The CDR3 DNA follows: TGCAGTGCTAGAGGGCAGTTTGCCCAGCATTTT. Its protein product is CSARGQFAQHF.

This clone was detected once. The gene calls are TRBV13 and TRBJ2-1; 7 bases map to TRBD2. Unmatched junction bases numbered 7, after V lost 5 bases and J lost 9 bases. The CDR3 sequence is 13 residues long. Germline V lookup: CDR1 PRHDT, CDR2 FYEKMQ (reference sequence). CDR3 bases: TGTGCCAGCAGCCGGACTAGAAACGGTGAGCAGTTCTTC. Translated, it gives CASSRTRNGEQFF. Filled out from reference TRBV13 and TRBJ2-1, the complete variable domain reads AAGVIQSPRHLIKEKRETATLKCYPIPRHDTVYWYQQGPGQDPQFLISFYEKMQSDKGSIPDRFSAQQFSDYHSELNMSSLELGDSALYFCASSRTRNGEQFFGPGTRLTVL.

This clone was seen more than once but under ten times. The chain carries TRBV19 and TRBJ2-3; 7 bases are shared with TRBD2. From germline, CDR1 is LNHDA and CDR2 SQIVND (reference sequence). The CDR3 is 15 residues long. With 11 bases clipped from V and 4 bases from J, the junction kept 15 bases outside the gene matches. CDR3 protein: CASRQGTIVADTQYF. DNA for the CDR3: TGTGCCTCCCGTCAAGGGACTATTGTTGCAGATACGCAGTATTTT.

The chain is built from TRBV19 and TRBJ2-1, with TRBD1 matching 8 bases. CDR1 LNHDA and CDR2 SQIVND come from the germline V gene (reference sequence). J was trimmed by 4 bases and V by 7 bases; bases with no gene match: 6. CDR3 size: 14 residues. This CDR3 is CASTDRGSYNEQFF. DNA for the CDR3: TGTGCCAGTACCGACAGGGGATCTTACAATGAGCAGTTCTTC.

V and J are TRBV7-8 and TRBJ2-2, with 7 bases aligning to TRBD2. CDR1 and CDR2 from the germline V gene are SGHVS and FQNEAQ. Trimming cost V 5 bases and J 3 bases; bases outside gene matches: 6. The CDR3 totals 15 residues. This CDR3 is CASSAQAGYTGELFF. The CDR3 DNA reads TGTGCCAGCAGCGCCCAAGCGGGGTACACCGGGGAGCTGTTTTTT.

V is TRBV6-6 and J is TRBJ1-2; D gene ambiguous. The V end was cut by 7 bases, the J end by 6 bases, with 18 bases between. Germline loops: CDR1 MNHNY, CDR2 SVGAGI (reference sequence). This CDR3 has 14 residues. The CDR3 nucleotides read TGTGCCAGCACCGGAGCTTCACTTGACCATGGCTACACCTTC. Protein: CASTGASLDHGYTF.

The chain uses TRBV4-3 and TRBJ2-4; TRBD1 matches at 9 bases. Germline V gene data show CDR1 as LGHNA and CDR2 as YSLEER. This CDR3 spans 13 amino acids. V was clipped by 8 bases and J by 8 bases; unmatched bases: 7. CDR3 nucleotide sequence: TGCGCCAGCGGAGTACAGGGGGCCGACATTCAGTACTTC. Translating it yields CASGVQGADIQYF.

This clone was seen a single time. The V gene is TRBV29-1, the J gene TRBJ2-4; D is possibly TRBD2 (6 bases). Germline V gives CDR1 SQVTM, CDR2 ANQGSEA. The CDR3 runs to 14 residues. Trimming pared 6 bases from V and 6 bases from J, leaving 18 bases between. The CDR3 region is CSVPVSGSLNIQYF. The CDR3 DNA is TGCAGCGTCCCGGTTAGCGGCTCCCTAAACATTCAGTACTTC.